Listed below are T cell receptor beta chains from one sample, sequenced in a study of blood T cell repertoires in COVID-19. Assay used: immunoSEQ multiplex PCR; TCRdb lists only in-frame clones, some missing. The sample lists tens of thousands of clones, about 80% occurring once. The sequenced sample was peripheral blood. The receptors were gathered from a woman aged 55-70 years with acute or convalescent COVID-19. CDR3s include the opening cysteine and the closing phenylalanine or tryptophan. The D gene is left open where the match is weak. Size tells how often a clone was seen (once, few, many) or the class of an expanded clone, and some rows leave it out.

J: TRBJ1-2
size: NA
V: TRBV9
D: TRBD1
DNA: TGTGCCAGCAGCGCCTCGACAGGGCAAGACTATGGCTACACCTTC
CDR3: CASSASTGQDYGYTF

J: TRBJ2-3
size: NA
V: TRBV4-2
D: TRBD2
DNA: TGTGCCAGCAGCCAAGAGGCGACTAGCGGGGGAGGAGATACGCAGTATTTT
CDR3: CASSQEATSGGGDTQYF

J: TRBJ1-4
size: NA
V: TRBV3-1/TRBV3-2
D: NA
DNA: TGTGCCAGCAGCCAAGGAGGCTTTGGTGAAAAACTGTTTTTT
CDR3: CASSQGGFGEKLFF

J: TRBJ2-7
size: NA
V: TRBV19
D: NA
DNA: TGTGCCAGTAGTGGGGGGACAGTCCCATCCTACGAGCAGTACTTC
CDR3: CASSGGTVPSYEQYF

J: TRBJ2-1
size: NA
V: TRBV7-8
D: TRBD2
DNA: TGTGCCAGCAGCTTCTGGACTAGCGGAAACAATGAGCAGTTCTTC
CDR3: CASSFWTSGNNEQFF

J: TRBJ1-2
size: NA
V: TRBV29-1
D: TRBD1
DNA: TGCAGCGTTGCAGAGGACAGGGGCGGCTATGGCTACACCTTC
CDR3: CSVAEDRGGYGYTF

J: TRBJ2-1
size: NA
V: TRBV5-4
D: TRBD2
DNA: TGTGCCAGCAGCCCACCACTAGCGGGGGGGTACAATGAGCAGTTCTTC
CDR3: CASSPPLAGGYNEQFF

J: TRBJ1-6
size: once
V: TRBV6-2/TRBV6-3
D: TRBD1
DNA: TGTGCCAGCAGCTATCCCAATACCGGGACAGACGATTCACCCCTCCACTTT
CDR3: CASSYPNTGTDDSPLHF

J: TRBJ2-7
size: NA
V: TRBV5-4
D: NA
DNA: TGTGCCAGCAGCTTGGGAACAGACTACGAGCAGTACTTC
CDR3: CASSLGTDYEQYF

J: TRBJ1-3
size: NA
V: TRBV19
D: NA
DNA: TGTGCCAGTAGCCCGCCGGGAGAAAGAAACACCATATATTTT
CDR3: CASSPPGERNTIYF

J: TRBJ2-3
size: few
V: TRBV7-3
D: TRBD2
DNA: TGTGCCAGCAGCTTGGCGAGCGGGGGGCACACAGATACGCAGTATTTT
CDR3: CASSLASGGHTDTQYF

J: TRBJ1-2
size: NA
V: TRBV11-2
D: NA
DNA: TGTGCCAGCAGCCTGCAGGGCTCTTATGGCTACACCTTC
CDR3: CASSLQGSYGYTF

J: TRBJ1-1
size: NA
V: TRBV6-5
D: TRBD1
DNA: TGTGCCAGCAAGAAGACAGGGGTGGGCACTGAAGCTTTCTTT
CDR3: CASKKTGVGTEAFF

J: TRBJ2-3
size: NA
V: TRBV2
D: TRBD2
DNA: TGTGCCAGCAGTGAAGGCCAGCGGGGCCGCACAGATACGCAGTATTTT
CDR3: CASSEGQRGRTDTQYF

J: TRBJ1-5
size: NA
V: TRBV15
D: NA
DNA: TGTGCCACCAGCAGAGGGGGAGAGTACCAGCCCCAGCATTTT
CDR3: CATSRGGEYQPQHF

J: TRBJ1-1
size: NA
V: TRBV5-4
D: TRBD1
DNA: TGTGCCAGCAGCCAAGGACAGGGTAGGGTAAGGGCCGGCGGTGAAGCTTTCTTT
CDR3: CASSQGQGRVRAGGEAFF

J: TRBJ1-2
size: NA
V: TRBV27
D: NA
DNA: TGTGCCAGCAGTCCCAGACAGGCAAACTATGGCTACACCTTC
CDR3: CASSPRQANYGYTF

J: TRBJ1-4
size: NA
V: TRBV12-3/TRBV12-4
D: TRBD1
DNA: TGTGCCAGCAGAAAGACAGGGAATGAAAAACTGTTTTTT
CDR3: CASRKTGNEKLFF

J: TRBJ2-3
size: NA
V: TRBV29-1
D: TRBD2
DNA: TGCAGCGTTGGGGCGGGGGGCAACACAGATACGCAGTATTTT
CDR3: CSVGAGGNTDTQYF

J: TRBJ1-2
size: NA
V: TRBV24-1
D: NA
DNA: TGTGCCACCAGTGATTTAGACGGAGATAACTATGGCTACACCTTC
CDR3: CATSDLDGDNYGYTF

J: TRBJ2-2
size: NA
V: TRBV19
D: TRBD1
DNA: TGTGCCAGTAGTTTCCGGACAGGGGCCGGGGAGCTGTTTTTT
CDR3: CASSFRTGAGELFF

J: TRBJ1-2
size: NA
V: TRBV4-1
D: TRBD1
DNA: TGCGCCAGCAGCCAAGGGACAGGGGGTCTGGGTAACTATGGCTACACCTTC
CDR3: CASSQGTGGLGNYGYTF

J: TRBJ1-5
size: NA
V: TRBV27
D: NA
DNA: TGTGCCAGCAGACCAGGGCTCGTCGGCCAGCCCCAGCATTTT
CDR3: CASRPGLVGQPQHF

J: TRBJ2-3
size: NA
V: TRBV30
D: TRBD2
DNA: TGTGCCTGGGATAGAAGACTAGCGGGGGATTCAGATACGCAGTATTTT
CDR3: CAWDRRLAGDSDTQYF

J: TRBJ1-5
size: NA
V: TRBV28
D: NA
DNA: TGTGCCAGCAGTTCCGCAGGGGTTTATAGCAATCAGCCCCAGCATTTT
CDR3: CASSSAGVYSNQPQHF

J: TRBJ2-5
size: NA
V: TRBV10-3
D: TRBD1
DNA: TGTGCCATCAGTGAGGAAAGGGGGCGGTCAGAGACCCAGTACTTC
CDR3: CAISEERGRSETQYF

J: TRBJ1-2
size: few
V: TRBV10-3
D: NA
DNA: TGTGCCATCAGTGATTTCGGTATCGGCTATGGCTACACCTTC
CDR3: CAISDFGIGYGYTF

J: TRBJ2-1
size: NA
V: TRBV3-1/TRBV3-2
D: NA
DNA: TGTGCCAGCACTGGGACTTTCAACAATGAGCAGTTCTTC
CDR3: CASTGTFNNEQFF

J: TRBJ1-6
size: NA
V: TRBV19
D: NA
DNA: TGTGCCAGTACAGAGGAGCGGCGTTCAAGCTCCTATAATTCACCCCTCCACTTT
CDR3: CASTEERRSSSYNSPLHF

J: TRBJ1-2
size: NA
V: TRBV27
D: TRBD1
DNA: TGTGCCAGCCGGGACAGGGCCTATGGCTACACCTTC
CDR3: CASRDRAYGYTF

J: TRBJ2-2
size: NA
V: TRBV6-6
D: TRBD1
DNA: TGTGCCAGCAGGCCGGGGACAGGGGTGGCCGGGGAGCTGTTTTTT
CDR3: CASRPGTGVAGELFF

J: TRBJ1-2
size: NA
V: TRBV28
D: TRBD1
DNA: TGTGCCAGCAGTTTAGTGGGAACCGGGACAGGAGCTAACTATGGCTACACCTTC
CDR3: CASSLVGTGTGANYGYTF

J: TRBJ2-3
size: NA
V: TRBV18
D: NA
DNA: TGTGCCAGCTCACCACCCAGGGGCACAGATACGCAGTATTTT
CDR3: CASSPPRGTDTQYF

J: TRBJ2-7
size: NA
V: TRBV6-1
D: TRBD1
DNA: TGTGCCAGCAGTGAAGCGCTGGGACAGGGCTACGAGCAGTACTTC
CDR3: CASSEALGQGYEQYF

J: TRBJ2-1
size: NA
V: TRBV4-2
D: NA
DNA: TGTGCCAGCAGCCAAGGGGGCCAGCTATATGAGCAGTTCTTC
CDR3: CASSQGGQLYEQFF

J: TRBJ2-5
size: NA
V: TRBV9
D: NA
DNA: TGTGCGCCACTTAAGACCCAGTACTTC
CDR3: CAPLKTQYF

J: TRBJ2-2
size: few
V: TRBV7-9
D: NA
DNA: TGTGCCAGCAGCTTAGACGCGACTCCGAACACCGGGGAGCTGTTTTTT
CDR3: CASSLDATPNTGELFF

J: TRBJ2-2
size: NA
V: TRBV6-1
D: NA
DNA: TGTGCCAGCAGTGAAACGCGGGGAACCGGGGAGCTGTTTTTT
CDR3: CASSETRGTGELFF

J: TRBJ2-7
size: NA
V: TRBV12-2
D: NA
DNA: TGTGCAAGTCGCTCCCTCCTAGGGACAGGTAGACCGTACGAGCAGTACTTC
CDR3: CASRSLLGTGRPYEQYF

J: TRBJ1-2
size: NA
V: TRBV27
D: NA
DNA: TGTGCCAGCAGTTCAGGGGTAAATGGCTACACCTTC
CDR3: CASSSGVNGYTF

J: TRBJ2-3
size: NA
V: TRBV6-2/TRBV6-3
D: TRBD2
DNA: TGTGCCAGCAGTGGACTAGCAGATACGCAGTATTTT
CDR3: CASSGLADTQYF

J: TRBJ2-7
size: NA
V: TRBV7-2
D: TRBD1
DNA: TGTGCCAGCAGCTACAAAACAGGGGGCGCAACCTACGAGCAGTACTTC
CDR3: CASSYKTGGATYEQYF

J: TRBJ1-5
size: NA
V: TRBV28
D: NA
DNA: TGTGCCACCCTAGTGACGGACAGATTAAATCAGCCCCAGCATTTT
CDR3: CATLVTDRLNQPQHF

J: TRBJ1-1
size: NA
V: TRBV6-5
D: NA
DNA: TGTGCCAGCAGTTACTTACGGAACCGGGGGGCCACTGAAGCTTTCTTT
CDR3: CASSYLRNRGATEAFF

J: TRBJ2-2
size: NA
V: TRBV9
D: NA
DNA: TGTGCCAGCAGCGTAGACCAAGCCAACACCGGGGAGCTGTTTTTT
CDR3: CASSVDQANTGELFF

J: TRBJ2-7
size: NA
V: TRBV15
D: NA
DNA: TGTGCCACCAGCAGAGTTAACCACAGAGACTACGAGCAGTACTTC
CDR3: CATSRVNHRDYEQYF

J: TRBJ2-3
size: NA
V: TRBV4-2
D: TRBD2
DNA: TGTGCCAGCAGCCGCCGTACTAGCGGGGGGACAGATACGCAGTATTTT
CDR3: CASSRRTSGGTDTQYF

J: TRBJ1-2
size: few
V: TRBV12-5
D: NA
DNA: TGTGCTAGTGGTTTGGAAACAGGCTATGGCTACACCTTC
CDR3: CASGLETGYGYTF

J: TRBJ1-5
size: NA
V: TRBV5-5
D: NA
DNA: TGTGCCAGCAGCTTGTGGGGGGGCTCCGATCAGCCCCAGCATTTT
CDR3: CASSLWGGSDQPQHF

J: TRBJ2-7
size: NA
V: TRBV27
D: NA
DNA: TGTGCCAGCAGTGACGGGGGAAGGCAGTACTTC
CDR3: CASSDGGRQYF